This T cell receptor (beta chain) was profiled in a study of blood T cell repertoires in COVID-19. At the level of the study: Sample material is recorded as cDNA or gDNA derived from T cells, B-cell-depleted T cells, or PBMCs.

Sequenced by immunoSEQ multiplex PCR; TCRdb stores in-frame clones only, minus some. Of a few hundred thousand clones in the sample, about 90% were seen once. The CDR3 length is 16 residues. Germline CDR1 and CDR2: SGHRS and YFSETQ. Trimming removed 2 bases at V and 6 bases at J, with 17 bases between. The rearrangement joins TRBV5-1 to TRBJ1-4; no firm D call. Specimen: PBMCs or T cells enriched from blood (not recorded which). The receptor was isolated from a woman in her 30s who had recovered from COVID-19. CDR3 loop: CASSLALRSRDEKLFF. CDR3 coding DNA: TGCGCCAGCAGCTTAGCCCTAAGGTCGCGGGATGAAAAACTGTTTTTT. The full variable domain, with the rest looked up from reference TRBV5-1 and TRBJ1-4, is KAGVTQTPRYLIKTRGQQVTLSCSPISGHRSVSWYQQTPGQGLQFLFEYFSETQRNKGNFPGRFSGRQFSNSRSEMNVSTLELGDSALYLCASSLALRSRDEKLFFGSGTQLSVL.